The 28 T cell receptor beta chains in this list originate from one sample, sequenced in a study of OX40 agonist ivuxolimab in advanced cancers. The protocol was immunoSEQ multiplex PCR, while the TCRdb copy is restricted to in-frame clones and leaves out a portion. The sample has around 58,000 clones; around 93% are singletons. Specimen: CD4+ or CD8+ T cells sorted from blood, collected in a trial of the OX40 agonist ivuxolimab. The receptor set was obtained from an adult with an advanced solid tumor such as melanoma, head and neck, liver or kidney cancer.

CDR3 loop: CASSYSWTSGGNEQFF. CDR3 coding DNA: TGTGCCAGCAGTTACTCTTGGACTAGCGGGGGGAATGAGCAGTTCTTC. J is TRBJ2-1 and V is TRBV6-5, with 14 bases that match TRBD2. After removal of 0 bases from V and 7 bases from J, the junction contained 2 bases not matched to a gene. CDR3 length: 16 amino acids. Germline assignment: CDR1 MNHEY and CDR2 SVGAGI.

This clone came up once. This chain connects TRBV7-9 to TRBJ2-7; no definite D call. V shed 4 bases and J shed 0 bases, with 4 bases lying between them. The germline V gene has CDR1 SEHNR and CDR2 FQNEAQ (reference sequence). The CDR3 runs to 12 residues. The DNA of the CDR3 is TGTGCCAGCAGCTGGAGCTCCTACGAGCAGTACTTC. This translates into CASSWSSYEQYF. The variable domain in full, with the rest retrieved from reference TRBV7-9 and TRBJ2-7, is DTGVSQNPRHKITKRGQNVTFRCDPISEHNRLYWYRQTLGQGPEFLTYFQNEAQLEKSRLLSDRFSAERPKGSFSTLEIQRTEQGDSAMYLCASSWSSYEQYFGPGTRLTVT.

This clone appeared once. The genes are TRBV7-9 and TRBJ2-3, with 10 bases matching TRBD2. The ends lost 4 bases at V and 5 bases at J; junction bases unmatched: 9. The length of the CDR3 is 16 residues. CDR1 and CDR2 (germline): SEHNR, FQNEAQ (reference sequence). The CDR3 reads CASSSYLAGVEDTQYF. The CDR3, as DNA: TGTGCCAGCAGCTCCTACCTAGCGGGAGTCGAAGATACGCAGTATTTT.

In DNA, the CDR3 is TGTGCCAGCAGCGTATGGGACAGCCCCATGGGACCCCAGCATTTT. Encoded protein: CASSVWDSPMGPQHF. The V call is TRBV9, the J call TRBJ1-5; TRBD1 matches at 7 bases. The CDR3 loop spans 15 amino acids. CDR1 is SGDLS and CDR2 is YYNGEE in the germline V gene. Losses at the gene ends were 1 base for V and 10 bases for J; bases not matched to a gene: 11.

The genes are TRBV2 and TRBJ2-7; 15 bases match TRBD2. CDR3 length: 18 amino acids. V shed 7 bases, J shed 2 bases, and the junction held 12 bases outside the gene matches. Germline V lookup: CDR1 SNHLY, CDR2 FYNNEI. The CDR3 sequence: CASIGLAGGIQVTYEQYF. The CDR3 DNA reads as TGTGCCAGCATAGGACTAGCGGGAGGGATTCAGGTTACCTACGAGCAGTACTTC.

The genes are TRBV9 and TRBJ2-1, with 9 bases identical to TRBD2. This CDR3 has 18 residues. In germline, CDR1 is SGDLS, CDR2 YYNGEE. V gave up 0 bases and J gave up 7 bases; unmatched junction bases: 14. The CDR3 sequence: CASSVVVGRAGGQNEQFF. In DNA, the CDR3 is TGTGCCAGCAGCGTAGTAGTTGGGAGAGCGGGAGGTCAGAATGAGCAGTTCTTC.

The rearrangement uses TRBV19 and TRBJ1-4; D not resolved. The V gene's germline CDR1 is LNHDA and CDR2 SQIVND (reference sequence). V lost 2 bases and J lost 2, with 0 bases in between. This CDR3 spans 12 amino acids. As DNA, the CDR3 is TGTGCCAGTAGTATAACTAATGAAAAACTGTTTTTT. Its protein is CASSITNEKLFF. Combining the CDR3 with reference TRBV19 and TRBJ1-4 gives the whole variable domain DGGITQSPKYLFRKEGQNVTLSCEQNLNHDAMYWYRQDPGQGLRLIYYSQIVNDFQKGDIAEGYSVSREKKESFPLTVTSAQKNPTAFYLCASSITNEKLFFGSGTQLSVL.

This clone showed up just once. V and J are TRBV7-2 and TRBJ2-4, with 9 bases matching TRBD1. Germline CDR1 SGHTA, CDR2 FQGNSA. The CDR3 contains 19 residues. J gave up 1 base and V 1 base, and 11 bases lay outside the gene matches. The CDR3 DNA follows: TGTGCCAGCAGCTTAGATACAGGGGGCGGGTTCCGGGCCAAAAACATTCAGTACTTC. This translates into CASSLDTGGGFRAKNIQYF.

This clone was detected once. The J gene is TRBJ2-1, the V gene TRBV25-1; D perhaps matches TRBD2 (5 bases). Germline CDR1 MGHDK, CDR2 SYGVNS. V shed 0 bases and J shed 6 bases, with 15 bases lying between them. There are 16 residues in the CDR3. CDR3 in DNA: TGTGCCAGCAGTGAATATATTGCGGGTGCGGCCAATGAGCAGTTCTTC. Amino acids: CASSEYIAGAANEQFF. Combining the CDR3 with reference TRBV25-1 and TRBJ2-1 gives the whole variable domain EADIYQTPRYLVIGTGKKITLECSQTMGHDKMYWYQQDPGMELHLIHYSYGVNSTEKGDLSSESTVSRIRTEHFPLTLESARPSHTSQYLCASSEYIAGAANEQFFGPGTRLTVL.

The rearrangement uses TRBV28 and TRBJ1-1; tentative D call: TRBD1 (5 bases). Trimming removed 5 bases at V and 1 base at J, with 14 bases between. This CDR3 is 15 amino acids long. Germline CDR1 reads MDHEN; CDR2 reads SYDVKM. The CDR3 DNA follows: TGTGCCAGCAGTGTCGCTTCGGGGGGGAACACTGAAGCTTTCTTT. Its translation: CASSVASGGNTEAFF.

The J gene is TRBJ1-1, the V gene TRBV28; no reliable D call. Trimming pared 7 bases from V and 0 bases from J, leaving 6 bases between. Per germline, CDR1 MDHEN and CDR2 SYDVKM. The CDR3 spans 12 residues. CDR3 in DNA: TGTGCCAGCAAGGGATTGAACACTGAAGCTTTCTTT. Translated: CASKGLNTEAFF.

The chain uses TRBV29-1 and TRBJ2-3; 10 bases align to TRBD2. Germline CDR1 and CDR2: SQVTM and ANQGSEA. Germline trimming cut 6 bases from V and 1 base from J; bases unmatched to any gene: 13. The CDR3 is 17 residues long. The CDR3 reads CSVTQASGGVGTDTQYF. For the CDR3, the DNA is TGCAGCGTAACACAGGCGAGCGGGGGGGTTGGCACAGATACGCAGTATTTT.

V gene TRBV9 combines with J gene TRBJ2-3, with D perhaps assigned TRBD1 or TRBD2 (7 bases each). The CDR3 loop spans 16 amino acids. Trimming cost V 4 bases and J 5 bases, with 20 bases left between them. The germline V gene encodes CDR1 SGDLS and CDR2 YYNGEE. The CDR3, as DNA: TGTGCCAGCAGCTTAGCAGGGGGAGGGCCAGGAGATACGCAGTATTTT. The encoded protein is CASSLAGGGPGDTQYF.

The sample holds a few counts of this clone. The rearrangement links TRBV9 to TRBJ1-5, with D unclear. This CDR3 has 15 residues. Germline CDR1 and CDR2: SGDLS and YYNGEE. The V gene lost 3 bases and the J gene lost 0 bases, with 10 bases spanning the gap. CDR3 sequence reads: CASSEGGYSNQPQHF. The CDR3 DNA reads TGTGCCAGCAGCGAGGGTGGGTATAGCAATCAGCCCCAGCATTTT.

This CDR3 is CASSVAPGRYNEQFF. DNA for the CDR3: TGTGCCAGCAGCGTAGCCCCGGGAAGGTACAATGAGCAGTTCTTC. This chain links TRBV9 with TRBJ2-1, with D perhaps matching TRBD2 (5 bases). The V end was cut by 0 bases, the J end by 4 bases, with 11 bases between. The CDR3 runs 15 residues. The germline V gene has CDR1 SGDLS and CDR2 YYNGEE.

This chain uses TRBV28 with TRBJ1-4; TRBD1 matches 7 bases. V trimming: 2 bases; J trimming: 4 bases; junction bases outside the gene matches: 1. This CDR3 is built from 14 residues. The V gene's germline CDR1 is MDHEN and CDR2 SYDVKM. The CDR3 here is CASSLGQVNEKLFF. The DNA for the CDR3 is TGTGCCAGCAGTTTAGGACAGGTTAATGAAAAACTGTTTTTT.

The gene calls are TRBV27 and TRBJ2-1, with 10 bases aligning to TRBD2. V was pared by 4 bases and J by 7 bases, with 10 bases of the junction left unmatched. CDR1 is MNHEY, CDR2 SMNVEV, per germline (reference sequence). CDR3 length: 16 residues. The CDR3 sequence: CASSSTGTSVQNEQFF. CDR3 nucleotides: TGTGCCAGCAGTTCAACCGGGACTAGCGTTCAGAATGAGCAGTTCTTC.

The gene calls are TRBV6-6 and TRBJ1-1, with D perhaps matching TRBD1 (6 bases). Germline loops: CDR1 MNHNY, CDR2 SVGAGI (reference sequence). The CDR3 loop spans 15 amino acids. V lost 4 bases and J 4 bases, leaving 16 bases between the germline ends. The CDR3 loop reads CASSSGRGTVTEAFF. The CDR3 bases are TGTGCCAGCAGTTCAGGTAGGGGGACGGTCACTGAAGCTTTCTTT.

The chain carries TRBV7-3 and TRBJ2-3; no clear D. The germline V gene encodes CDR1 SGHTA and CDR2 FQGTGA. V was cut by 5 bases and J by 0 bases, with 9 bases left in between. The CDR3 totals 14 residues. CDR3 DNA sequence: TGTGCCAGCAGCCCTCCGGGTAGCACAGATACGCAGTATTTT. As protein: CASSPPGSTDTQYF. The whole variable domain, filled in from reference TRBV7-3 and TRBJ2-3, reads GAGVSQTPSNKVTEKGKYVELRCDPISGHTALYWYRQSLGQGPEFLIYFQGTGAADDSGLPNDRFFAVRPEGSVSTLKIQRTERGDSAVYLCASSPPGSTDTQYFGPGTRLTVL.

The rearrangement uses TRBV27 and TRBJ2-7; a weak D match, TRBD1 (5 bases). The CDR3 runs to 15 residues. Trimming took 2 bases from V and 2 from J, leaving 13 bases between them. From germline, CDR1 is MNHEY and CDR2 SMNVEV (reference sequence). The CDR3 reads CASSLNGQSTYEQYF. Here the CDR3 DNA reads TGTGCCAGCAGTTTAAACGGACAATCAACCTACGAGCAGTACTTC.

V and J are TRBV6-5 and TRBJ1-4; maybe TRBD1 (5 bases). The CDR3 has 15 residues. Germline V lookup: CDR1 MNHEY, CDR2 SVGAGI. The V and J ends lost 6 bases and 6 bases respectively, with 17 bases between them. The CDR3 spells CASREHTGGDEKLFF. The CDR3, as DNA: TGTGCCAGCAGAGAGCACACAGGTGGAGATGAAAAACTGTTTTTT.

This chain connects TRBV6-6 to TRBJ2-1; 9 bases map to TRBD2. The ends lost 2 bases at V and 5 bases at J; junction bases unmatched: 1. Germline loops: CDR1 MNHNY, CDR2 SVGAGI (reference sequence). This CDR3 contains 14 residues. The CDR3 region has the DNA TGTGCCAGCAGTTACAGGACTAGCGACAATGAGCAGTTCTTC. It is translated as CASSYRTSDNEQFF.

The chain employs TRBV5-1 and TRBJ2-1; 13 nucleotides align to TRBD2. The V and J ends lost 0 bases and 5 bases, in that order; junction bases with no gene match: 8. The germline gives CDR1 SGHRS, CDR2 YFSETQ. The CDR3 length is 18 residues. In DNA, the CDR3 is TGCGCCAGCAGCTTGGCTTGGGGGACTAGCGGGATGGACAATGAGCAGTTCTTC. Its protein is CASSLAWGTSGMDNEQFF.

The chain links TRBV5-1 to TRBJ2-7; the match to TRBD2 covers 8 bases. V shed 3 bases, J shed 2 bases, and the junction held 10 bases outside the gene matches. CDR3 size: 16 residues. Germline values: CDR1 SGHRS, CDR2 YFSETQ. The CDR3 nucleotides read TGCGCCAGCAGCTCACGTTCCGGGACTAGGCCCTACGAGCAGTACTTC. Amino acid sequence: CASSSRSGTRPYEQYF.

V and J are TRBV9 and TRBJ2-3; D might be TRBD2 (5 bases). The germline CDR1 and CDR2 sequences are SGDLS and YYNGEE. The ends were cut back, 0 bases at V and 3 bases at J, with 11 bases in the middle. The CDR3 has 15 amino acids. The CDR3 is CASSVGGSETDTQYF. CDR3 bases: TGTGCCAGCAGCGTAGGGGGTAGCGAGACAGATACGCAGTATTTT.

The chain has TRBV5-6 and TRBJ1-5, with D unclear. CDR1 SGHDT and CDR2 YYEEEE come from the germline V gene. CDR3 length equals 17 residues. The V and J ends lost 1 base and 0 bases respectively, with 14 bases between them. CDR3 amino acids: CASSLSAQPRSNQPQHF. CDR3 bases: TGTGCCAGCAGCTTGTCGGCACAGCCTCGTAGCAATCAGCCCCAGCATTTT.

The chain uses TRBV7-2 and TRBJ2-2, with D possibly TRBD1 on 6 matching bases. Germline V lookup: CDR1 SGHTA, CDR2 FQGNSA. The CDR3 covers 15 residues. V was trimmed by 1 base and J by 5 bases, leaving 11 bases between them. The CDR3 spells CASSLVGRGTGELFF. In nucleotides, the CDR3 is TGTGCCAGCAGCTTAGTAGGCAGGGGAACCGGGGAGCTGTTTTTT.

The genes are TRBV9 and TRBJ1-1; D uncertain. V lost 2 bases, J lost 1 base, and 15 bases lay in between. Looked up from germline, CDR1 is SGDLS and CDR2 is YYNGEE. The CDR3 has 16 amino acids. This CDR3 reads CASSVLLGFSNTEAFF. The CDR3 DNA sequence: TGTGCCAGCAGCGTTCTCCTAGGATTCTCGAACACTGAAGCTTTCTTT.